This T cell receptor beta chain was captured in a study of T cell responses to AZD1222 COVID-19 vaccine. Study outcomes and limitations: Seropositive status at baseline applied to only 5 or 6 AZD1222 recipients.

A remark on this clone: As yet, its antigen is unknown.

Assay used: immunoSEQ multiplex PCR; TCRdb lists only in-frame clones, some missing. The top ten hold less than 7% of the sample, which has about 140,000 clones, around 90% seen once. The CDR3 covers 18 residues. After removal of 5 bases from V and 0 bases from J, the junction contained 9 bases not matched to a gene. The germline V gene has CDR1 SGHNT and CDR2 YYREEE (reference sequence). V and J are TRBV5-4 and TRBJ2-1, with 12 bases lining up with TRBD2. Here the sequenced sample was peripheral blood, taken on day 0 of AZD1222 vaccination. The sequence derives from an adult in good health. CDR3 nucleotides: TGTGCCAGCAGGGCGGGGACTAGCGGGCTCAGCTCCTACAATGAGCAGTTCTTC. Amino acids: CASRAGTSGLSSYNEQFF.